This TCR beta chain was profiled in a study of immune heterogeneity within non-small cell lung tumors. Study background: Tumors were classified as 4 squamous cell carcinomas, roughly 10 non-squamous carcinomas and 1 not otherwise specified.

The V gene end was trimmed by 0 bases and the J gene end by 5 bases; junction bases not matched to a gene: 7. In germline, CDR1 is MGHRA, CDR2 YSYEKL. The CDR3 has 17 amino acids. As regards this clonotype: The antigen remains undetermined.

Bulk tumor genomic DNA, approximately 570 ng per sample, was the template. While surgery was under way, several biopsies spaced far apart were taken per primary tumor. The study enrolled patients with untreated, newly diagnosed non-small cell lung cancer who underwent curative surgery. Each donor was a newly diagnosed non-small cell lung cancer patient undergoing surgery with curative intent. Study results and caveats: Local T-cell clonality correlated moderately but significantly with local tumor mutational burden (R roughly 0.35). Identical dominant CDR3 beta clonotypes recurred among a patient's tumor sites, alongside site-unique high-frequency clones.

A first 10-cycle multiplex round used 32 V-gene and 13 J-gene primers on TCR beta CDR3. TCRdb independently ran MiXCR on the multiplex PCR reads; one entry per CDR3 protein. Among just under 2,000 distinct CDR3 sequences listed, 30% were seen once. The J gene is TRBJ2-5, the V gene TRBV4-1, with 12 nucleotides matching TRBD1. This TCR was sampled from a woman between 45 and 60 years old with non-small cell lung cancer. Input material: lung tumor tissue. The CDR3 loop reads CASSQDRIGTGGETQYF. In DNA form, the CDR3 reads TGCGCCAGCAGCCAAGATCGGATTGGGACAGGGGGCGAGACCCAGTACTTC.